This T cell receptor beta chain was profiled in a study of T cell responses to AZD1222 COVID-19 vaccine. Trimming stripped 1 base from V and 1 base from J, with 5 bases between. The CDR3 contains 14 residues. Looked up from germline, CDR1 is LGHNT and CDR2 is FRNRAP. Clones were read by immunoSEQ multiplex PCR, and TCRdb kept only the in-frame ones, dropping some. The sample lists approximately 110,000 clones, about 90% occurring once. V usage is TRBV12-5 and J usage is TRBJ2-1; D might be TRBD2 (5 bases). This TCR derives from an adult in good health. The sample was peripheral blood, taken on day 0 of AZD1222 vaccination. The CDR3 reads CASGLGESYNEQFF. Here the CDR3 DNA reads TGTGCTAGTGGTTTGGGGGAGTCCTACAATGAGCAGTTCTTC.